This TCR delta chain was sequenced for a study of gamma-delta T cells after stem cell transplantation. V was cut by 0 bases and J by 0 bases, with 28 bases left in between. Germline assignment: CDR1 GEAIGNYY and CDR2 EKD. There are 21 residues in the CDR3. TCRdb fed the RT-PCR reads to CATT. The data show just over 4,500 delta-chain clones, with less than 2% seen just once and about 30% held by the top ten. Notes on this clone: TCRdb has a much larger clone's protein, which differs at residue 14 from the translation of this DNA, likely because of a read error; what is shown is the protein translated from the DNA.

The chain uses TRDV2 and TRDJ1, with D maybe TRDD3 (6 bases). The TCR was taken from a human donor. It is not recorded whose cells these are; they may come from a transplant donor. Sample: gamma-delta T cells. Here the CDR3 DNA reads TGTGCCTGTGACACCGCGGGGCCGCCCCAGGGGTGGGGGGCGCACACCGATAAACTCATCTTT. Protein: CACDTAGPPQGWGAHTDKLIF.